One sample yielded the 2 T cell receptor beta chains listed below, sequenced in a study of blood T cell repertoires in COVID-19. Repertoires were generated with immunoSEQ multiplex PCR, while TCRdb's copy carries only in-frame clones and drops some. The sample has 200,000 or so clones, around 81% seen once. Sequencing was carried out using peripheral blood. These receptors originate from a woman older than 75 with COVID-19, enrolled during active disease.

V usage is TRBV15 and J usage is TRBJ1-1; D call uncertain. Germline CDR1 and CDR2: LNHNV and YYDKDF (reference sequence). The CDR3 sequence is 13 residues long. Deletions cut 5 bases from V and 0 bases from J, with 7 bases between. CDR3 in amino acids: CATSVTLNTEAFF. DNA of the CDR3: TGTGCCACCAGCGTAACATTGAACACTGAAGCTTTCTTT.

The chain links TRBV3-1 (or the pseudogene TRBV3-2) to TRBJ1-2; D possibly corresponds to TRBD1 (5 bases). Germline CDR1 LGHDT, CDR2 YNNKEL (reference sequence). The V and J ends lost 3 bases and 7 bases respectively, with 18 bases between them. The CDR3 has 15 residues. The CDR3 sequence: CASSQYEAGKIGYTF. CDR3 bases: TGTGCCAGCAGCCAGTACGAGGCAGGGAAGATTGGCTACACCTTC.